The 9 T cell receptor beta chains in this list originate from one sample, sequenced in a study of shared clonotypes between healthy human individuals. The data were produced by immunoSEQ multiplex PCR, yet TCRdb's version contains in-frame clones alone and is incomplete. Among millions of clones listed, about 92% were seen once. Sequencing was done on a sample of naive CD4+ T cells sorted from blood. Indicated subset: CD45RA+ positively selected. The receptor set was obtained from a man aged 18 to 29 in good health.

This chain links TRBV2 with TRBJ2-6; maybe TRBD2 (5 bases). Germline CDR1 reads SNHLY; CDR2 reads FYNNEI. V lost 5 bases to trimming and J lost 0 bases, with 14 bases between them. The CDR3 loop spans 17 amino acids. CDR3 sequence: CASSRGLTPSGANVLTF. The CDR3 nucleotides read TGTGCCAGCAGTCGAGGACTTACACCCTCTGGGGCCAACGTCCTGACTTTC.

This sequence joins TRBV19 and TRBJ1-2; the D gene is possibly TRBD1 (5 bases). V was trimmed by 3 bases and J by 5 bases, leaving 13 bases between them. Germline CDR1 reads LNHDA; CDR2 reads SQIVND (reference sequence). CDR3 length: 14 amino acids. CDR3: CASSIGRRGYGYTF. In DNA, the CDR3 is TGTGCCAGTAGTATTGGACGGCGGGGGTATGGCTACACCTTC.

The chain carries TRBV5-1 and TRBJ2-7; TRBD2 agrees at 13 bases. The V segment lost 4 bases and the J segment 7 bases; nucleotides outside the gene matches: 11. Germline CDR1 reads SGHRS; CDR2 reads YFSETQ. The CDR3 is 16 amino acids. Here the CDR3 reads CASSPRGTSGTGEQYF. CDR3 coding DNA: TGCGCCAGCAGCCCGAGGGGGACTAGCGGGACGGGAGAGCAGTACTTC.

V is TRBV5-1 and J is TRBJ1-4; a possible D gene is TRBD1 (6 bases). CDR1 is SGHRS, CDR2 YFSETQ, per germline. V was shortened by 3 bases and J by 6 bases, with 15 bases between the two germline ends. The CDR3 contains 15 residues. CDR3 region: CASSSNPGDDEKLFF. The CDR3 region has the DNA TGCGCCAGCAGCTCAAATCCAGGGGATGATGAAAAACTGTTTTTT.

CDR3: CASSVAGSNNEQFF. CDR3 nucleotides: TGTGCCAGCAGCGTAGCCGGCAGCAACAATGAGCAGTTCTTC. The chain combines TRBV9 with TRBJ2-1; no clear D. The CDR3 runs 14 residues. Germline V gene data show CDR1 as SGDLS and CDR2 as YYNGEE. Between the trimmed V and J ends, which lost 0 bases and 5 bases, there was a span of 9 bases. The whole variable domain, remainder taken from reference TRBV9 and TRBJ2-1, is DSGVTQTPKHLITATGQRVTLRCSPRSGDLSVYWYQQSLDQGLQFLIQYYNGEERAKGNILERFSAQQFPDLHSELNLSSLELGDSALYFCASSVAGSNNEQFFGPGTRLTVL.

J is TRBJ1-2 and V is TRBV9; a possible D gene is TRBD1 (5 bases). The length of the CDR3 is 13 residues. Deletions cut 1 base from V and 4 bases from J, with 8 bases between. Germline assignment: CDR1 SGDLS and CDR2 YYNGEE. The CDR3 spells CASSVSDSYGYTF. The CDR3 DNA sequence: TGTGCCAGCAGCGTATCTGACAGCTATGGCTACACCTTC.

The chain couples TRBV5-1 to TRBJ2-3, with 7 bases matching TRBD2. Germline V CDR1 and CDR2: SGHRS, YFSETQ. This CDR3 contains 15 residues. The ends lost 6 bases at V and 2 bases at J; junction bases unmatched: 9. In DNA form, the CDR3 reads TGCGCCAGCAACGACGGGAGGCCCTACACAGATACGCAGTATTTT. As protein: CASNDGRPYTDTQYF.

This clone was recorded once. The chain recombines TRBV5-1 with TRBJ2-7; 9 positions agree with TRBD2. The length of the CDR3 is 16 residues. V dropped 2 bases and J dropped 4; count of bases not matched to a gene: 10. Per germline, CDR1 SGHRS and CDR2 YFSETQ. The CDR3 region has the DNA TGCGCCAGCAGCTTAACGGGCGGGGGGGCCCCTTACGAGCAGTACTTC. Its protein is CASSLTGGGAPYEQYF.

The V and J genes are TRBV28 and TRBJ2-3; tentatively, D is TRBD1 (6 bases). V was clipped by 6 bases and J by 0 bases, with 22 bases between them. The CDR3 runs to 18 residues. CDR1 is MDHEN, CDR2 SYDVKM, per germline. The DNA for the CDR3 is TGTGCCAGCAGCCCCGCCCCCTCCGGGACAAGAAGCACAGATACGCAGTATTTT. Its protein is CASSPAPSGTRSTDTQYF.